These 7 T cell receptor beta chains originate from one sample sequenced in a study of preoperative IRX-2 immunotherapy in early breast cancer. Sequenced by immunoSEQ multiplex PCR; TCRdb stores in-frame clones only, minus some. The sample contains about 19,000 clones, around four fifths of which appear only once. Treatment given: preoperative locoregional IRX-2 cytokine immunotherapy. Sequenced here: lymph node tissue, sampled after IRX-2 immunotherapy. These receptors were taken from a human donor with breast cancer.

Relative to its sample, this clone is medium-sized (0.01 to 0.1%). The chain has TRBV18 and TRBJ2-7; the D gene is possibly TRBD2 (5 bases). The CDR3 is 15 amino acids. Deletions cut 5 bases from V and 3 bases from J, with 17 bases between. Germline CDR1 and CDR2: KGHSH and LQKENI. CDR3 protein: CASSFFPRRSYEQYF. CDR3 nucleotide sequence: TGTGCCAGCTCATTTTTCCCCCGGAGGAGCTACGAGCAGTACTTC.

The chain's CDR3 is CASSLWGTSGRYEQYF. The CDR3 DNA reads TGTGCCAGCAGTTTATGGGGGACTAGCGGGAGGTACGAGCAGTACTTC. The chain couples TRBV28 to TRBJ2-7; 15 bases line up with TRBD2. After removal of 0 bases from V and 4 bases from J, the junction contained 1 base not matched to a gene. CDR1 is MDHEN and CDR2 is SYDVKM in the germline V gene. The CDR3 loop spans 16 amino acids.

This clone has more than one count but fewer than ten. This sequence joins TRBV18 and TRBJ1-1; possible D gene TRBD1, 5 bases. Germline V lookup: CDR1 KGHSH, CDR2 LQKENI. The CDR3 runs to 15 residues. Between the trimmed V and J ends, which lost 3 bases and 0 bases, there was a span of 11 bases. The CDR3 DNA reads TGTGCCAGCTCACCGGGACGTCAAATGAACACTGAAGCTTTCTTT. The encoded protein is CASSPGRQMNTEAFF.

The CDR3 region is CAWSGQGVSPPLHF. In DNA, the CDR3 is TGTGCCTGGAGTGGACAGGGGGTTAGTCCACCCCTCCACTTT. The rearrangement links TRBV30 to TRBJ1-6; 9 bases align to TRBD1. Looked up from germline, CDR1 is GTSNPN and CDR2 is SVGIG (reference sequence). CDR3 length: 14 amino acids. V dropped 1 base and J dropped 11; count of bases not matched to a gene: 6.

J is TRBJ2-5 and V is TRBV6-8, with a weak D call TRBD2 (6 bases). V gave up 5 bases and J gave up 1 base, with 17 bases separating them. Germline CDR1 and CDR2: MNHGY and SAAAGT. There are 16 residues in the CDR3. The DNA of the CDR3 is TGTGCCAGCAGTACCACTCCCGGGGGAGCCCAAGAGACCCAGTACTTC. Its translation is CASSTTPGGAQETQYF.

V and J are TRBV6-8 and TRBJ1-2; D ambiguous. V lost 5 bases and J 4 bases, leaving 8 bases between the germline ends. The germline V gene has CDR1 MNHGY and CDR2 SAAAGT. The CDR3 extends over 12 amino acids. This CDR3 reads CASSAGSYGYTF. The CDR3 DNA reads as TGTGCCAGCAGTGCAGGAAGCTATGGCTACACCTTC.

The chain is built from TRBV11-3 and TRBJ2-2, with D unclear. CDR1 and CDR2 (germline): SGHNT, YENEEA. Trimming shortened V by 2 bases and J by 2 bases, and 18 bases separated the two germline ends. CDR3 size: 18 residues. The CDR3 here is CASSLNGDPSANTGELFF. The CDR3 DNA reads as TGTGCCAGCAGCTTAAATGGCGACCCCTCGGCTAACACCGGGGAGCTGTTTTTT.